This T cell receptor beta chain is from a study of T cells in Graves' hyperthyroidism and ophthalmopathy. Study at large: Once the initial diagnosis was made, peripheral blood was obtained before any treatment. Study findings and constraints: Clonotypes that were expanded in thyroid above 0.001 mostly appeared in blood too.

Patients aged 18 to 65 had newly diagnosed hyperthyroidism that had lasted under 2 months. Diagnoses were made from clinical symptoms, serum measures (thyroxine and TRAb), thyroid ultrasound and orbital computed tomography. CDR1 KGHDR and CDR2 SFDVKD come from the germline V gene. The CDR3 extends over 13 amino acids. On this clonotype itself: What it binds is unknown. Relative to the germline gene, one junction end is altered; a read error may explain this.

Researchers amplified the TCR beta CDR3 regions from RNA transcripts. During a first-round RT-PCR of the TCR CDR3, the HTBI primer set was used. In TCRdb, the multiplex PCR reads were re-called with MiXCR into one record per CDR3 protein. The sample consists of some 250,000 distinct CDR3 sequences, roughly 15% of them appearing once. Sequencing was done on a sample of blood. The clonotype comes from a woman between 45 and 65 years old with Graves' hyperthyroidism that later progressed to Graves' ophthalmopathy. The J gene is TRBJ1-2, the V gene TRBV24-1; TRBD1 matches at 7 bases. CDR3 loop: CASSATGDHGYTF. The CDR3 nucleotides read TGTGCCAGCAGTGCCACAGGGGATCATGGCTACACCTTC.